These T cell receptor beta chains were read from a single sample in a study of cytomegalovirus exposure and HLA in healthy donors. TCRdb keeps only in-frame clones here, not all; method: immunoSEQ multiplex PCR. The sample holds about 120,000 clones. The sequenced sample was PBMCs. These receptors were taken from a man between 18 and 29 years old in good health and CMV-seronegative. Both conserved end residues are part of each CDR3.

cdr3_aa	v_call
CASSPGQAGANVLTF	TRBV18
CASRLAVSSYEQYF	TRBV5-6
CASSQGLEGNTEAFF	TRBV4-1
CASSLSGRADEQYF	TRBV28
CASSSGGDRAYEQYF	TRBV7-9
CASSLEGRFTRTYEQYF	TRBV27
CASSQDLVGRVAGGGYNEQFF	TRBV4-2
CASRGDNTDTQYF	TRBV9
CASSLEGGLGEKLFF	TRBV5-1
CASSPRSPRQGTDTEAFF	TRBV18
CASSLLPGQGDEKLFF	TRBV5-1
CATAGREGTDTQYF	TRBV28
CASSPEGANYGYTF	TRBV5-1
CASSSGIGYGYTF	TRBV6-1
CASRPRTGLAGELFF	TRBV6-5
CASSPGGNNSPLHF	TRBV7-9
CASSLLAVGSYEQYF	TRBV7-2
CASSDPFGQGQFGNTEAFF	TRBV6-1
CASSVESGFGYGYTF	TRBV9
CASSVFPTGGAKTQYF	TRBV9
CASSETWDRATYEQYF	TRBV6-1